This passage covers 4 T cell receptor beta chains from one sample sequenced in a study of beta chain features in type 1 diabetes. Expressed TCRB transcripts were sequenced after all isolated RNA was converted to cDNA. Assay used: immunoSEQ multiplex PCR; TCRdb lists only in-frame clones, some missing. The sample lists 680,000 or so clones, about 14% occurring once. Input material: naive CD4+ T cells from blood. These receptors were obtained from a man between 18 and 29 years old in good health.

CDR3 amino acids: CASSLQTGLTEAFF. As DNA, the CDR3 is TGTGCCAGCAGCTTACAGACAGGGCTCACTGAAGCTTTCTTT. This rearrangement joins TRBV7-9 to TRBJ1-1, with TRBD1 matching over 7 bases. The germline V gene has CDR1 SEHNR and CDR2 FQNEAQ (reference sequence). J gave up 4 bases and V 2 bases, and 4 bases lay outside the gene matches. There are 14 residues in the CDR3.

This clone was picked up a small number of times. V is TRBV28 and J is TRBJ1-1, with 7 bases fitting TRBD1. V shed 3 bases and J 10 bases; nucleotides not matched to a gene: 5. The CDR3 totals 12 residues. CDR1 is MDHEN, CDR2 SYDVKM, per germline. The CDR3 is CASSFQQGRAFF. The CDR3 DNA sequence: TGTGCCAGCAGTTTCCAACAGGGGAGAGCTTTCTTT.

Only a few counts were recorded for this clone. The V call is TRBV5-4, the J call TRBJ2-1; no reliable D call. From germline, CDR1 is SGHNT and CDR2 YYREEE (reference sequence). V lost 0 bases and J 4 bases, leaving 11 bases between the germline ends. The CDR3 sequence is 15 residues long. The CDR3 sequence is CASSLGANRYNEQFF. The CDR3 nucleotides read TGTGCCAGCAGCTTGGGGGCGAACCGATACAATGAGCAGTTCTTC.

This clone was seen only a few times. The rearrangement uses TRBV29-1 and TRBJ2-7; 7 bases are shared with TRBD1. This CDR3 spans 13 amino acids. With 7 bases clipped from V and 2 bases from J, the junction kept 8 bases outside the gene matches. CDR1 SQVTM and CDR2 ANQGSEA come from the germline V gene. DNA of the CDR3: TGCAGCGCCCTTCGGACAGGTACCTACGAGCAGTACTTC. This codes for CSALRTGTYEQYF.